This entry lists 10 T cell receptor beta chains sequenced from one sample in a study of T cell responses to AZD1222 COVID-19 vaccine. Measured with immunoSEQ multiplex PCR; TCRdb has only the in-frame clones, and not every one. This table holds roughly 120,000 clones, 70% to 90% found once. The sequenced sample was peripheral blood, obtained on day 0 of AZD1222 vaccination. These TCRs come from an adult in good health.

The chain combines TRBV6-5 with TRBJ1-1; D is ambiguous. Germline assignment: CDR1 MNHEY and CDR2 SVGAGI. The length of the CDR3 is 14 residues. The V end lost 6 bases, the J end lost 1 base, and 12 bases lay between the germline ends. The CDR3 sequence: CASSPLRQNTEAFF. The CDR3 bases are TGTGCCAGCAGCCCCCTCCGGCAGAACACTGAAGCTTTCTTT.

This sequence joins TRBV5-6 and TRBJ1-1; no clear D. From germline, CDR1 is SGHDT and CDR2 YYEEEE. The V gene lost 0 bases and the J gene lost 2 bases, with 8 bases spanning the gap. The CDR3 totals 14 residues. CDR3 sequence reads: CASSLAPYNTEAFF. The CDR3 coding sequence is TGTGCCAGCAGCTTGGCGCCTTACAACACTGAAGCTTTCTTT.

This chain connects TRBV5-4 to TRBJ2-1; D is ambiguous. V lost 6 bases and J 1 base, leaving 8 bases between the germline ends. The CDR3 runs 13 residues. Germline values: CDR1 SGHNT, CDR2 YYREEE (reference sequence). The chain's CDR3 is CASTTVSYNEQFF. As DNA, the CDR3 is TGTGCCAGCACCACCGTGTCCTACAATGAGCAGTTCTTC.

The chain has TRBV7-9 and TRBJ2-7, with D possibly matching TRBD1 (5 bases). The CDR3 runs 12 residues. Germline assignment: CDR1 SEHNR and CDR2 FQNEAQ (reference sequence). Deletions cut 2 bases from V and 6 bases from J, with 8 bases between. The CDR3 protein is CASSLRGLEQYF. In nucleotides, the CDR3 is TGTGCCAGCAGCTTAAGGGGTCTCGAGCAGTACTTC.

CDR3 sequence reads: CASSYSLGSYEQYF. DNA for the CDR3: TGTGCCAGCAGTTACTCGTTGGGTTCCTACGAGCAGTACTTC. This chain connects TRBV6-5 to TRBJ2-7; no definite D call. The germline V gene has CDR1 MNHEY and CDR2 SVGAGI. Between the trimmed V and J ends, which lost 0 bases and 1 base, there was a span of 7 bases. The CDR3 extends over 14 amino acids.

The gene calls are TRBV5-1 and TRBJ2-2, with D perhaps TRBD1 or TRBD2 (5 bases each). The V and J ends lost 0 bases and 0 bases respectively, with 12 bases between them. CDR1 is SGHRS, CDR2 YFSETQ, per germline. This CDR3 region has 17 residues. This CDR3 is CASSLAGTVANTGELFF. Written as DNA, the CDR3 is TGCGCCAGCAGCTTGGCCGGGACGGTCGCGAACACCGGGGAGCTGTTTTTT.

This rearrangement joins TRBV5-3 to TRBJ2-7; a possible D gene is TRBD1 (6 bases). TRBV5-3 is an open reading frame, and its role is uncertain. CDR3 length equals 18 residues. Trimming removed 2 bases from V and 5 bases from J, with 26 bases in between. The CDR3 loop reads CARSLKGGELWKKDEQYF. Here the CDR3 DNA reads TGTGCCAGAAGCTTAAAAGGGGGAGAGTTGTGGAAGAAGGACGAGCAGTACTTC.

CDR3 loop: CSVEGSAWGGYTF. As DNA, the CDR3 is TGCAGCGTTGAAGGGTCTGCGTGGGGTGGCTACACCTTC. This chain connects TRBV29-1 to TRBJ1-2, with D unresolved. With 1 base removed from V and 7 bases from J, the gap between germline ends came to 13 bases. The CDR3 is 13 residues long. Germline V gene sequence: CDR1 SQVTM, CDR2 ANQGSEA.

This clone was detected only once. This sequence joins TRBV28 and TRBJ1-5, with no clear D. Trimming removed 6 bases from V and 0 bases from J, with 9 bases in between. Germline lookup yields CDR1 MDHEN and CDR2 SYDVKM. The CDR3 runs to 14 residues. This CDR3 is CASSYGYSNQPQHF. The CDR3 region has the DNA TGTGCCAGCAGCTACGGGTATAGCAATCAGCCCCAGCATTTT.

This chain links TRBV9 with TRBJ1-5; D possibly corresponds to TRBD1 (5 bases). Trimming cost V 4 bases and J 0 bases, with 8 bases left between them. The CDR3 totals 14 residues. CDR1 is SGDLS, CDR2 YYNGEE, per germline. The CDR3 protein is CASSPTVSNQPQHF. The CDR3 DNA reads as TGTGCCAGCAGCCCGACAGTTAGCAATCAGCCCCAGCATTTT.